This T cell receptor beta chain was recovered during a study of T cell responses to AZD1222 COVID-19 vaccine. Trimming at V came to 5 bases and at J to 1 base, leaving 4 bases not matched to a gene. Per germline, CDR1 LNHDA and CDR2 SQIVND (reference sequence). The CDR3 runs to 14 residues. Sequencing used immunoSEQ multiplex PCR; TCRdb keeps in-frame clones, though not all of them. The sample has approximately 140,000 clones, 80% to 90% seen once. V is TRBV19 and J is TRBJ2-7, with 8 positions matching TRBD1. Sample: peripheral blood, taken on day 0 of AZD1222 vaccination. The TCR was taken from an adult in good health. The CDR3 sequence: CASSAGTGSYEQYF. For the CDR3, the DNA is TGTGCCAGTAGTGCCGGGACAGGATCCTACGAGCAGTACTTC.